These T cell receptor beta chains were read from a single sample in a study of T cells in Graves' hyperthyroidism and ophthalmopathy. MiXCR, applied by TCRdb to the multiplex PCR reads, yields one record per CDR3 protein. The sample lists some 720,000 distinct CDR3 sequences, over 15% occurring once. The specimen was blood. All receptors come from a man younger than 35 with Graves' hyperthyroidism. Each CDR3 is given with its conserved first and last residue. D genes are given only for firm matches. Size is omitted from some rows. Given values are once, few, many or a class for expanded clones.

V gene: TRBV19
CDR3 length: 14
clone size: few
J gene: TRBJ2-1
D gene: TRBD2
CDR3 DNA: TGTGCCAGTAGTAGCCGGGACTACTACAATGAGCAGTTCTTC
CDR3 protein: CASSSRDYYNEQFF

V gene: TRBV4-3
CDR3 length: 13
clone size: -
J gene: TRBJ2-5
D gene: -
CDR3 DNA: TGCGCCAGCAGCCAAGAGGCGGGTGTGCCCCAGTACTTC
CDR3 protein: CASSQEAGVPQYF

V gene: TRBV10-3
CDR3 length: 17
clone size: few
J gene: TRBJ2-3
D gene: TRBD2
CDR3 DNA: TGTGCCATCAGTGAGTCCATTGCGGGAGCCCTGACAGATACGCAGTATTTT
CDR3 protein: CAISESIAGALTDTQYF

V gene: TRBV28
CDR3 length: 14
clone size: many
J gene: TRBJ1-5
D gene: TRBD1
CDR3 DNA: TGTGCCAGCAGTTCAGGGACAGGGGGCCAGCCCCAGCATTTT
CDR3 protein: CASSSGTGGQPQHF

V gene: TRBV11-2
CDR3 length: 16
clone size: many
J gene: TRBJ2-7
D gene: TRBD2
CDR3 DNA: TGTGCCAGCAGCTTCCACTCCAGCGGGATCCTCTACGAGCAGTACTTC
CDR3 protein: CASSFHSSGILYEQYF

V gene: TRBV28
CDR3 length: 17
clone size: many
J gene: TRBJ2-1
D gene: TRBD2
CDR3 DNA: TGTGCCAGCAGTTTACTGGGTCTACGGGAGGGTAGGAATGAGCAGTTCTTC
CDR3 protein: CASSLLGLREGRNEQFF

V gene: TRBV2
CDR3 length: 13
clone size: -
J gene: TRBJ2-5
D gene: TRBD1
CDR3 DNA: TGTGCCAGCACTGGGACAGCTCAAGAGACCCAGTACTTC
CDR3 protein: CASTGTAQETQYF

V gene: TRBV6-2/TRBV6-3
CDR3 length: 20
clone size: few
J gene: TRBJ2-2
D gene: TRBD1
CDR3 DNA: TGTGCCAGCAGTTACTCGGAACCCGGCTTACAGGGGGGAAGGACCGGGGAGCTGTTTTTT
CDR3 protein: CASSYSEPGLQGGRTGELFF

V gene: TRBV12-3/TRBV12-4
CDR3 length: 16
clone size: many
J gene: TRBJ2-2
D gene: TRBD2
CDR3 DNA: TGTGCCAGCAGGCCTTTGACTAGCGGGAACACCGGGGAGCTGTTTTTT
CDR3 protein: CASRPLTSGNTGELFF

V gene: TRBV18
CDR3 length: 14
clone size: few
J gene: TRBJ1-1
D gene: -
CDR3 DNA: TGTGCCAGCTCGCCCGACACTACACTCCTTGAAGCTTTCTTT
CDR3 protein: CASSPDTTLLEAFF

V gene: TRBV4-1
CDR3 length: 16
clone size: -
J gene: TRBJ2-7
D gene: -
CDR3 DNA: TGCGCCAGCAGCCAAGATTTAGGCGGCCCCGGGGGCGAGCAGTACTTC
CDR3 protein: CASSQDLGGPGGEQYF

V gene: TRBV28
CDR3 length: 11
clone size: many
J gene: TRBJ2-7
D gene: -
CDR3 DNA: TGTGCCACCAGGGTCCTCTACGAGCAGTACTTC
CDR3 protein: CATRVLYEQYF

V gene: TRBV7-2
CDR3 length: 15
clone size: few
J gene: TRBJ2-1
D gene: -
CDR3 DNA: TGTGCCAGCAGCTTAGAACAGGCGACGTACAATGAGCAGTTCTTC
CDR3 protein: CASSLEQATYNEQFF

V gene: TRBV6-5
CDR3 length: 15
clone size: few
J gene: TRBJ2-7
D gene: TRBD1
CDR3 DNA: TGTGCCAGCAGCTCCTCGGGACAGGTTTCCTACGAGCAGTACTTC
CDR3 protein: CASSSSGQVSYEQYF

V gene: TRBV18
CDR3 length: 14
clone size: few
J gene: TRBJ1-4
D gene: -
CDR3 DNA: TGTGCCAGCTCACCCTCGGGACCAAGCGAAAAACTGTTTTTT
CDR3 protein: CASSPSGPSEKLFF

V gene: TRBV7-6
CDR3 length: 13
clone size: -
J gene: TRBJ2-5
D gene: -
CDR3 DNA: TGTGCCAGCAGCCCCAGTATAAAAGAGACCCAGTACTTC
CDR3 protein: CASSPSIKETQYF

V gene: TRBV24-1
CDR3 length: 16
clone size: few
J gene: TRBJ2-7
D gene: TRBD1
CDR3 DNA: TGTGCCACCAGCCGACTTACAGGGGGCGCTTCCTACGAGCAGTACTTC
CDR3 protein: CATSRLTGGASYEQYF

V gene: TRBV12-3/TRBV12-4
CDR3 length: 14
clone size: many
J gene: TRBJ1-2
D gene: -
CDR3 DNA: TGTGCCAGCAGTTCTACAGGGTCTAACTATGGCTACACCTTC
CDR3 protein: CASSSTGSNYGYTF

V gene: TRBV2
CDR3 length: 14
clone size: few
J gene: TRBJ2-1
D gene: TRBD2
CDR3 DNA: TGTGCCAGCAGGGGACTAGCGGGAGCTGTTGAGCAGTTCTTC
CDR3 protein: CASRGLAGAVEQFF

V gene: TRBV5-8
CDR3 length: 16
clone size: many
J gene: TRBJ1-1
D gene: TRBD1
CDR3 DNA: TGTGCCAGCAGCGAACCTCCAGAGACAGGGGCCACTGAAGCTTTCTTT
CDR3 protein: CASSEPPETGATEAFF

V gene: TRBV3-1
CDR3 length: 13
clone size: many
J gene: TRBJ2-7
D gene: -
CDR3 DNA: TGTGCCAGCAGCCAAGATGGGTGGAGCGAGCAGTACTTC
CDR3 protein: CASSQDGWSEQYF

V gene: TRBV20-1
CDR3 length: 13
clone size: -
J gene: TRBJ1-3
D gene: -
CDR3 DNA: TGCAGCGCCTGGGGGACAAACGAAAACACCATATATTTT
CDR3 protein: CSAWGTNENTIYF

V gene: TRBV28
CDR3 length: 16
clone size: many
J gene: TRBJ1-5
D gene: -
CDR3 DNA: TGTGCCAGCAGTTTATTTCTGGGTTTCGGCAATCAGCCCCAGCATTTT
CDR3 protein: CASSLFLGFGNQPQHF

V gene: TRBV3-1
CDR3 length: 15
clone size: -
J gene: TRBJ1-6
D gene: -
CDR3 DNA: TGTGCCGGCAGCCTACGGGCTCCTCGCAATTCACCCCTCCACTTT
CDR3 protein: CAGSLRAPRNSPLHF

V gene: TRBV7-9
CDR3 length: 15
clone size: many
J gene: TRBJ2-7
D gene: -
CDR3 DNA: TGTGCCAGCAGCTTAGCTGGGCCCACCAACTACGAGCAGTACTTC
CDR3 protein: CASSLAGPTNYEQYF

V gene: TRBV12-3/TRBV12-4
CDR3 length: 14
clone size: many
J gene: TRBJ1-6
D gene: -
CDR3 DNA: TGTGCCAGCAGCTTCCAGGGGTATAATTCACCCCTCCACTTT
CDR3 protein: CASSFQGYNSPLHF

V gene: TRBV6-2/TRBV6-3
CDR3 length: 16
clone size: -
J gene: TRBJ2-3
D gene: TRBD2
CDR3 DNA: TGTGCCAGCAGTTTACTAGCGGGAGTGCAGGGAGATACGCAGTATTTT
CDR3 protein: CASSLLAGVQGDTQYF

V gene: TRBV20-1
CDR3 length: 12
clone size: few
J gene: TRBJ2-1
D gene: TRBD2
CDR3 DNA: TGCAGTATACTAGCGGGAGGGGGGGGGCAGTTCTTC
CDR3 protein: CSILAGGGGQFF

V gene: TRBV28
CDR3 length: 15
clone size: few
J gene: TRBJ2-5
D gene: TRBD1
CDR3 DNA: TGTGCCAGCAGTCGGACAGGGGGTCGGCAAGAGACCCAGTACTTC
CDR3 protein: CASSRTGGRQETQYF

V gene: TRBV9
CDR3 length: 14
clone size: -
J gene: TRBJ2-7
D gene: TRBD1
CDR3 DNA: TGTGCCAGCAGCGGAACGACAGGGTCCCACGAGCAGTACTTC
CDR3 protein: CASSGTTGSHEQYF

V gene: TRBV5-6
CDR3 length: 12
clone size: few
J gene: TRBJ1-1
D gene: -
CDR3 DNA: TGTGCCAGCAGCTTGATTGACACTGAAGCTTTCTTT
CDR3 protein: CASSLIDTEAFF